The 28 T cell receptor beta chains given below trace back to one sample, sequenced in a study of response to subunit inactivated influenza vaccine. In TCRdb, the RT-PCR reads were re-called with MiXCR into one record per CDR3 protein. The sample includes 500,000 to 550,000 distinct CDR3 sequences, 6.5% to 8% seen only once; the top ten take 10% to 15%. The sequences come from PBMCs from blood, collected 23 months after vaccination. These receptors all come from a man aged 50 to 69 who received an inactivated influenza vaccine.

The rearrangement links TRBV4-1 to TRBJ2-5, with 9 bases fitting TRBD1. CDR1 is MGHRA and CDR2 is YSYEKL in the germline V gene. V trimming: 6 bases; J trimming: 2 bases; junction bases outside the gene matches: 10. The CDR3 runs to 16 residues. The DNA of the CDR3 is TGCGCCAGCAGTCGGAAAGGACAGGGGTCGCAAGAGACCCAGTACTTC. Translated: CASSRKGQGSQETQYF.

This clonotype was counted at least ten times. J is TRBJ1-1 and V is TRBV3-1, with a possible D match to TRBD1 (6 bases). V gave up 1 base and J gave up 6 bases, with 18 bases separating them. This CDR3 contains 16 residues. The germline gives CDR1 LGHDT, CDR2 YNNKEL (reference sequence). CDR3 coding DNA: TGTGCCAGCAGCCAAGTGGGATCCAGGGGTGGAGCTGAAGCTTTCTTT. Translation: CASSQVGSRGGAEAFF.

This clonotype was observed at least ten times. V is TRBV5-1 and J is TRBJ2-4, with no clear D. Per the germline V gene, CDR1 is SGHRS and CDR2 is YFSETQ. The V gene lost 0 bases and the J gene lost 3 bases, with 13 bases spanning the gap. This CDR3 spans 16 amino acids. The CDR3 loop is CASSLEGSIGKNIQYF. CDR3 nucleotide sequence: TGCGCCAGCAGCTTGGAGGGCAGCATTGGCAAAAACATTCAGTACTTC.

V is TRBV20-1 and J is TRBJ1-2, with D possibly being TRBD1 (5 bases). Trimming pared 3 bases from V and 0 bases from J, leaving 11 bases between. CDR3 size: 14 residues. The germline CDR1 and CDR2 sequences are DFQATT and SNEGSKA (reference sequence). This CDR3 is CSASPGTANYGYTF. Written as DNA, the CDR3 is TGCAGTGCTAGTCCCGGGACGGCTAACTATGGCTACACCTTC.

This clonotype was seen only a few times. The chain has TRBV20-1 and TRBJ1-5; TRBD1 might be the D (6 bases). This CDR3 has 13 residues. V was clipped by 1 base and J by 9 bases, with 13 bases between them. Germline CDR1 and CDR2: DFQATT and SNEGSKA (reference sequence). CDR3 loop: CSARGTVLTPQHF. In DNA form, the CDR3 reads TGCAGTGCTAGAGGGACAGTTCTTACGCCCCAGCATTTT.

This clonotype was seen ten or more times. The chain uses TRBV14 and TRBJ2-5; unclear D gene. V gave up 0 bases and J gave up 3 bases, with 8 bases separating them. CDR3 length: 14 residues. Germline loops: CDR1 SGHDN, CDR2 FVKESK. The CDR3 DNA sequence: TGTGCCAGCAGCCAAGAAGGACCCGAAGAGACCCAGTACTTC. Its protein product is CASSQEGPEETQYF. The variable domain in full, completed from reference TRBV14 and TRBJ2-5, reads EAGVTQFPSHSVIEKGQTVTLRCDPISGHDNLYWYRRVMGKEIKFLLHFVKESKQDESGMPNNRFLAERTGGTYSTLKVQPAELEDSGVYFCASSQEGPEETQYFGPGTRLLVL.

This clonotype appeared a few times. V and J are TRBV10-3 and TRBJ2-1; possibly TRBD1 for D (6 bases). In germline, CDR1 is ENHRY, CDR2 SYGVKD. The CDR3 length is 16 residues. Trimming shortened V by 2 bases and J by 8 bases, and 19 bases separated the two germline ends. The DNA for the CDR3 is TGTGCCATCAGTGAGCCCCAGGTGTACACAGGGTATGAGCAGTTCTTC. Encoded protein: CAISEPQVYTGYEQFF.

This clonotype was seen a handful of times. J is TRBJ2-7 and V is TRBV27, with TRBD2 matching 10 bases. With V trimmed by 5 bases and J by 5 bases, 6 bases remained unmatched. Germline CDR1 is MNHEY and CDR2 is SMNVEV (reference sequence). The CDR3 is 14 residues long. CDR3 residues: CASSPLAGGHEQYF. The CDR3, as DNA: TGTGCCAGCAGTCCCTTAGCGGGAGGACACGAGCAGTACTTC.

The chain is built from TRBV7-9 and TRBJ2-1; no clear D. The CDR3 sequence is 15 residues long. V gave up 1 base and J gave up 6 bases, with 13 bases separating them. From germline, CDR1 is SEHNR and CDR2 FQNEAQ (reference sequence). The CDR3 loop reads CASSLGERPINEQFF. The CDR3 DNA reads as TGTGCCAGCAGCTTAGGGGAAAGACCGATCAATGAGCAGTTCTTC.

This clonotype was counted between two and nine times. CDR3 region: CAISESLIAGVVGEQYF. DNA of the CDR3: TGTGCCATCAGTGAGTCTCTGATCGCGGGAGTCGTTGGCGAGCAGTACTTC. The chain employs TRBV10-3 and TRBJ2-7; 7 bases fit TRBD2. The V gene end was trimmed by 0 bases and the J gene end by 6 bases; junction bases not matched to a gene: 14. The CDR3 is 17 amino acids. CDR1 and CDR2 from the germline V gene are ENHRY and SYGVKD.

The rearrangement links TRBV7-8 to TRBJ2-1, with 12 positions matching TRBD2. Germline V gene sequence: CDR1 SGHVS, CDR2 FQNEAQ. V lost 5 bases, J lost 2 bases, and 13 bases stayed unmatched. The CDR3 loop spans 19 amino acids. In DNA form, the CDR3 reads TGTGCCAGCAGCGCCCGACTAGCGGGGGAGCTATCTGCCTACAATGAGCAGTTCTTC. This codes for CASSARLAGELSAYNEQFF.

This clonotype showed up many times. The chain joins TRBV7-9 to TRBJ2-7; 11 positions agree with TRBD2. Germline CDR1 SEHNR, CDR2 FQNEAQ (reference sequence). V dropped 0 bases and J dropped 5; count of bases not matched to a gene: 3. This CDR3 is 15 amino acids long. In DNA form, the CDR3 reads TGTGCCAGCAGCTTAGCACTAGCGGGAGAGGACGAGCAGTACTTC. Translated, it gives CASSLALAGEDEQYF.

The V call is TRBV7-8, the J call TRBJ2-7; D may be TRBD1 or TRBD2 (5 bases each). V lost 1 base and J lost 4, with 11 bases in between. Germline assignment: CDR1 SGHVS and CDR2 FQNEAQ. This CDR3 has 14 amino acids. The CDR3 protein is CASSLVGDGYEQYF. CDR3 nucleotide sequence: TGTGCCAGCAGCTTAGTGGGGGATGGGTACGAGCAGTACTTC.

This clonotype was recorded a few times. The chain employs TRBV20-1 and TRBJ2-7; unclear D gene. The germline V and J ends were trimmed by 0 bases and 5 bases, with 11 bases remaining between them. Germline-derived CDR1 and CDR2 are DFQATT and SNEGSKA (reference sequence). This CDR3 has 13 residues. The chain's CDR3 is CSARDSYTHEQYF. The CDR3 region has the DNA TGCAGTGCTAGAGACAGCTACACCCACGAGCAGTACTTC.

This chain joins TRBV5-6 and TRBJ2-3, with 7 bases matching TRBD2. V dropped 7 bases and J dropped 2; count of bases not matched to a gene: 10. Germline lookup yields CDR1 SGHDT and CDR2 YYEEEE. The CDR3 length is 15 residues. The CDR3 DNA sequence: TGTGCCAGCGGCCCGGGGGGACTTACCACAGATACGCAGTATTTT. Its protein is CASGPGGLTTDTQYF.

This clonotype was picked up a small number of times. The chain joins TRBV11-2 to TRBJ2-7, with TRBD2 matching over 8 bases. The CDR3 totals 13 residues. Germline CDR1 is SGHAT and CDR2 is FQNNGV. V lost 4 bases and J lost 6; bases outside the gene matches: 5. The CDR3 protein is CASSSGLASEQYF. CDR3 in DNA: TGTGCCAGCAGCTCAGGACTAGCTAGCGAGCAGTACTTC.

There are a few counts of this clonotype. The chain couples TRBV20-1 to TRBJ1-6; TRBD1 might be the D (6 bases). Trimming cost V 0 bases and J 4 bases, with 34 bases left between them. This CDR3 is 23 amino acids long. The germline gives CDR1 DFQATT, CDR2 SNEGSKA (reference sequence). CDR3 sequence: CSARDLRPGAQTGTSRYNSPLHF. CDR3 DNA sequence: TGCAGTGCTAGAGATTTGCGGCCGGGGGCCCAAACAGGGACATCTCGATATAATTCACCCCTCCACTTT.

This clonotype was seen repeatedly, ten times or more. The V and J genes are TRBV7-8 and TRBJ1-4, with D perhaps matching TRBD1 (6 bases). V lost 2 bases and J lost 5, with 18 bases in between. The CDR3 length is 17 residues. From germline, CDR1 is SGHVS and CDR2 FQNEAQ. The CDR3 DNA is TGTGCCAGCAGCTTACGGGCAGGGGCCAAAGTAAATGAAAAACTGTTTTTT. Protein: CASSLRAGAKVNEKLFF.

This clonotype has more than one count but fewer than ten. The CDR3 DNA is TGCAGCGTTTACACTCCGGGACTAGCGGGAGTGGGTACCGGGGAGCTGTTTTTT. Encoded protein: CSVYTPGLAGVGTGELFF. The chain has TRBV29-1 and TRBJ2-2, with 14 bases lining up with TRBD2. Germline-derived CDR1 and CDR2 are SQVTM and ANQGSEA. This CDR3 is 18 amino acids long. The junction had 13 bases not matched to a gene; V was cut back by 5 bases and J by 5 bases.

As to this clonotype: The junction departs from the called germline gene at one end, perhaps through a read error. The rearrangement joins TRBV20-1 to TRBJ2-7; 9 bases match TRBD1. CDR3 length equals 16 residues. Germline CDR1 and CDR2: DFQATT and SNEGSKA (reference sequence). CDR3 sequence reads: CCARVTTGGVSYEQYF. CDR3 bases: TGCTGTGCTAGGGTAACCACAGGGGGCGTCTCCTACGAGCAGTACTTC.

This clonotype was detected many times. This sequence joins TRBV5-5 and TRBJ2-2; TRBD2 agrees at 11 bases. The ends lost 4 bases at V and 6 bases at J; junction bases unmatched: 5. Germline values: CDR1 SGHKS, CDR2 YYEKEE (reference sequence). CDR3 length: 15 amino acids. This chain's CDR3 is CASSKLAGESGELFF. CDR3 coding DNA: TGTGCCAGCAGCAAACTAGCGGGAGAGTCCGGGGAGCTGTTTTTT.

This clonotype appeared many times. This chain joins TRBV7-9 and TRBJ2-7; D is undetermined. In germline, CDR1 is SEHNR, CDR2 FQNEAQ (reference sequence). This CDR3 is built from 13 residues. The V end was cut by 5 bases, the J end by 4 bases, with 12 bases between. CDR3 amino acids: CASSRENFYEQYF. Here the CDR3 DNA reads TGTGCCAGCAGCAGGGAAAACTTTTACGAGCAGTACTTC.

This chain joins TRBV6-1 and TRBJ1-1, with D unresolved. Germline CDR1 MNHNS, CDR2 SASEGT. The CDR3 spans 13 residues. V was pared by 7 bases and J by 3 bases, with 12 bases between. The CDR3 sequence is CASTSGRYTEAFF. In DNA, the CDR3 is TGTGCCAGCACCAGCGGTCGGTACACTGAAGCTTTCTTT.

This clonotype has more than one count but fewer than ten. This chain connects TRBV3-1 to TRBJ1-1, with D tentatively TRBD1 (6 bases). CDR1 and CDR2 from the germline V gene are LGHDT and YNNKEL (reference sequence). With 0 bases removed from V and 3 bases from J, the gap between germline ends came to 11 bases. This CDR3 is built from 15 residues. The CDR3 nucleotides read TGTGCCAGCAGCCAAGATGGGGGGCCTGACACTGAAGCTTTCTTT. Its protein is CASSQDGGPDTEAFF.

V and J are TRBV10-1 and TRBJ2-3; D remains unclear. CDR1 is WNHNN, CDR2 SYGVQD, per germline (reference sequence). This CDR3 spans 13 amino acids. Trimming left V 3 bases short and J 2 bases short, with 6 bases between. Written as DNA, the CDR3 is TGCGCCAGCAGTGACGATTTCACAGATACGCAGTATTTT. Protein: CASSDDFTDTQYF.

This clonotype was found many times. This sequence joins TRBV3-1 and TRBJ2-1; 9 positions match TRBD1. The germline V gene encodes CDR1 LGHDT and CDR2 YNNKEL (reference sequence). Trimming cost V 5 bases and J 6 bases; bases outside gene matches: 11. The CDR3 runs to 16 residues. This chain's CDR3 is CASSGYTGGTRNEQFF. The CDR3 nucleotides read TGTGCCAGCAGCGGGTATACAGGGGGCACCCGCAATGAGCAGTTCTTC.

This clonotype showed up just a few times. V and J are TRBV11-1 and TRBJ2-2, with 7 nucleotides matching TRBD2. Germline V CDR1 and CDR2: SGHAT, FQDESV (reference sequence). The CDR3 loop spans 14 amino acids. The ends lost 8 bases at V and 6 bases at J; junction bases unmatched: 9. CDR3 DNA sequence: TGTGCCAGCGGCCCAACGGGAGGATCCGGGGAGCTGTTTTTT. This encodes CASGPTGGSGELFF.

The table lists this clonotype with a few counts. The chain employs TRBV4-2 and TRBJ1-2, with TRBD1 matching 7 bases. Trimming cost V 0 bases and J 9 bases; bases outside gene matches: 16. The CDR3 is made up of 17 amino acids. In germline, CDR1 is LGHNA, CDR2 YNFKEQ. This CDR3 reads CASSQDHGGSAGGRYTF. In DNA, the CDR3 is TGTGCCAGCAGCCAAGATCACGGAGGGTCGGCAGGGGGGCGCTACACCTTC.